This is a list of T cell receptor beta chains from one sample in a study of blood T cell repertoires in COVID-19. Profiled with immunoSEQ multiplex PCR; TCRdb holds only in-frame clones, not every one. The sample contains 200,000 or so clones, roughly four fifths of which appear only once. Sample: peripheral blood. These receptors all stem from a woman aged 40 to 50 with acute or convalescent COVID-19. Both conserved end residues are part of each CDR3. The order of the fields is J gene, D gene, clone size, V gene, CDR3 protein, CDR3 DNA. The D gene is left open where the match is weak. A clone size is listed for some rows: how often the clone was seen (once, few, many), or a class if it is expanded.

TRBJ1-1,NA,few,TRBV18,CASSQGKGTEAFF,TGTGCCAGCTCACAGGGGAAGGGCACTGAAGCTTTCTTT
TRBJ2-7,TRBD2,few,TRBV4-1,CASSLSGGALEQYF,TGCGCCAGCAGCCTAAGCGGGGGGGCCCTCGAGCAGTACTTC
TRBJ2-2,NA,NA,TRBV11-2,CASSSFTGELFF,TGTGCCAGCAGCTCCTTCACCGGGGAGCTGTTTTTT
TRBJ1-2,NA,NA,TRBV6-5,CASSQYQGYYGYTF,TGTGCCAGCAGTCAGTATCAGGGGTACTATGGCTACACCTTC
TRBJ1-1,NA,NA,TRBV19,CASFQSRQNRALNTEAFF,TGTGCCAGTTTTCAGTCACGACAGAATAGGGCCCTGAACACTGAAGCTTTCTTT
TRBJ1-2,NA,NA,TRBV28,CASSLSSGGRGVGYTF,TGTGCCAGCAGTTTAAGTTCAGGTGGGCGGGGGGTCGGCTACACCTTC
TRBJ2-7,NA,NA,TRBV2,CASRSRGEYEQYF,TGTGCCAGCAGGAGCAGGGGGGAGTACGAGCAGTACTTC
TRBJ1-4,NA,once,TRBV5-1,CASSSYGVLGNEKLFF,TGCGCCAGCAGCTCATACGGGGTGTTGGGGAACGAAAAACTGTTTTTT
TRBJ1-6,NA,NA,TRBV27,CASSFLQGNSPLHF,TGTGCCAGCAGTTTTTTACAGGGCAATTCACCCCTCCACTTT
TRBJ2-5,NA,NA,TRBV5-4,CASSVRSYQETQYF,TGTGCCAGCAGCGTCCGGTCCTACCAAGAGACCCAGTACTTC
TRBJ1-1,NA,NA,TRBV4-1,CASSQVIFLSAEAFF,TGCGCCAGCAGCCAAGTTATCTTCCTATCTGCTGAAGCTTTCTTT